This section outlines one T cell receptor beta chain sequence together with its context. The antigen this receptor binds is unknown. One base away there is no much larger clone; base qualities are not given. To demonstrate the VDJtools post-analysis software, the study profiled TCR beta repertoires from the peripheral blood of 13 young patients with multiple sclerosis. The patients with multiple sclerosis were children and adolescents between about 6 and 17 years of age. Inclusive of the bounding cysteine and phenylalanine, the CDR3 is 15 residues long. CDR3 DNA is the only sequence kept; it has 45 bases, read in frame from the first base. Trimming takes 6 bases from V and 6 bases from J, and the germline ends sit 18 bases apart. In the germline V gene, CDR1 corresponds to MNHEY and CDR2 to SVGEGT. The data originate from a study of post-analysis software for immune sequencing data (dated by TCRdb to the mid-2010s). Regarding the study in general: Relapsing-remitting, secondary progressive and progressive-relapsing multiple sclerosis were recorded as disease courses, and subtype annotation was lacking for some patients. The multiple sclerosis patient repertoires were compared with ten to eleven previously published healthy control repertoires from donors aged about 6 to 26 years. A subset of samples was prepared in parallel using single-end sample barcoding, then pooled and co-amplified after Illumina adapter ligation. Overall results and qualifications from the work: About five TRBV segments, including TRBV5-6, TRBV5-1 and TRBV20-1, were significantly more frequent in patients than controls. Direct clustering with F measure showed strong co-clustering of samples prepared in the same batch, prompting a batch-effect correction. Multiple sclerosis patients had significantly lower normalized Chao1 diversity than controls, a result that suggests substantial peripheral T-cell clonal expansion. The multiple sclerosis patient group was slightly younger than the control group.

Preparation of the library involved PCR. TCRdb names Illumina HiSeq 2500 as the instrument used. Unique molecular identifiers were incorporated into TCR beta cDNA libraries to reduce PCR and sequencing biases. Every 1 to 10 million input T cells yielded approximately 500,000 cDNA molecules, meaning each molecule approximated one T cell. Patient libraries were prepared and sequenced with the same protocol used for the earlier healthy control dataset. Samples belonging to the same batch were prepared together, multiplexed and sequenced on a shared HiSeq lane. The authors' analysis ran thus. Raw barcoded reads were processed with MIGEC, discarding single-read molecular identifier groups before consensus assembly and CDR3 extraction. Clonotype tables were post-analysed with VDJtools, and diversity was normalized by down-sampling all datasets to the smallest sample size. To correct batch-related cross-sample contamination, repertoire overlap clustering matched CDR3 amino acid sequences but not nucleotide sequences. TCRdb cleaned the public reads at Q25 with fastp, built clones with MiXCR and kept in-frame beta chains. Each entry merges the rows of one CDR3 protein and shows their most common DNA and genes. In this record, the V and J calls reflect TCRdb's handling and not the investigators' own analysis. The sample data list roughly 410,000 distinct CDR3 sequences, and roughly 38% of these were observed just once. The ten largest clones represent around 15% of the sample.

The TCR comes from a girl under 18 with multiple sclerosis. Sequenced material: blood. The receptor chain draws on TRBV6-2 or TRBV6-3 and TRBJ1-5; TRBD1 could be the D gene, as 6 bases match. At the DNA level, the sequence is TGTGCCAGCAGCCTACAGGGTTTCCAGGGTCAGCCCCAGCATTTT. Translated, it gives CASSLQGFQGQPQHF.